This T cell receptor beta chain was documented in a study of blood T cells in healthy people across ages. Study conclusions and caveats: In older individuals, TCR beta diversity per million T cells was lower, falling roughly linearly with age.

CDR1 and CDR2 (germline): SGHKS, YYEKEE (reference sequence). V shed 4 bases and J shed 5 bases, with 16 bases lying between them. The CDR3 runs 14 residues. Peripheral blood, approximately 10 milliliters per donor, was collected. A second about 6 to 11 cycle PCR used barcoded and J-beta primers. Using its own MiXCR run on the 5' RACE reads, TCRdb lists one record per CDR3 protein. The sample has about 1,500,000 distinct CDR3 sequences, around 39% seen once. This clonotype was picked up many times. The target antigen is unknown. Material for sequencing was blood. This chain connects TRBV5-5 to TRBJ2-7; D is undetermined. This receptor was taken from a woman aged 18-29 years in good health. CDR3 loop: CASSRMTNRDEQYF. The CDR3 nucleotides are TGTGCCAGCAGCCGGATGACAAATCGAGACGAGCAGTACTTC.